This T cell receptor (beta chain) was identified in a study of shared clonotypes between healthy human individuals. Trimming took 0 bases from V and 0 from J, leaving 9 bases between them. This CDR3 is 15 amino acids long. Looked up from germline, CDR1 is MNHEY and CDR2 is SVGAGI. This table comes from immunoSEQ multiplex PCR, and its TCRdb copy is limited to in-frame clones, with some not included. The sample has 1,500,000 or so clones; 98% are singletons. This TCR was recovered from a man younger than 40 in good health. V and J are TRBV6-5 and TRBJ2-7; D ambiguous. The sequencing input was naive CD4+ T cells sorted from blood. Subset defined: CD45RA+ positively selected. The CDR3 here is CASSYSRSSSYEQYF. In DNA form, the CDR3 reads TGTGCCAGCAGTTACTCGCGGTCGAGCTCCTACGAGCAGTACTTC.